The source of this T cell receptor beta chain is a study of blood T cell repertoires in COVID-19. In the study overall: Samples of COVID-19 (acute and convalescent) were obtained from the United States, Italy and Spain.

In the study's own analysis: The authors estimated nucleated cell counts from reference gene primer amplification. The assay was immunoSEQ multiplex PCR, and TCRdb's table has in-frame clones only and misses some. The D gene and trimming were derived from the DNA, and the V and J assignments and clone size from that table. Here the sample spans 200,000 to 300,000 clones, under 90% being singletons. This CDR3 contains 12 residues. The germline V gene has CDR1 MNHEY and CDR2 SMNVEV (reference sequence). V was cut by 8 bases and J by 10 bases, with 17 bases left in between. Enrollees, about 18 to 89 years old, lived in approximately 24 US areas. Which cohort a participant joined came from the clinical history participants gave.

The sequenced sample consisted of PBMCs or T cells enriched from blood (not recorded which). The sequence was obtained from a man aged 35 to 55 who had recovered from COVID-19. The rearrangement joins TRBV27 to TRBJ1-2, with D possibly matching TRBD1 (6 bases). The CDR3 loop reads CASGLNREHYTF. The DNA for the CDR3 is TGTGCCAGCGGATTAAACAGGGAACACTACACCTTC.